The 5 T cell receptor beta chains reported below all come from one sample, sequenced in a study of blood T cell repertoires in COVID-19. Produced via immunoSEQ multiplex PCR; TCRdb's table is partial and in-frame only. The top ten clones hold under 2.5% of a sample with approximately 240,000 clones, about 93% of them seen once. Material: PBMCs or T cells enriched from blood (not recorded which). The receptors come from a woman between 18 and 30 years old who had recovered from COVID-19.

This sequence joins TRBV18 and TRBJ1-2, with TRBD1 identical over 9 bases. Trimming took 1 base from V and 7 from J; bases not matched to a gene: 4. There are 14 residues in the CDR3. Germline CDR1 reads KGHSH; CDR2 reads LQKENI. CDR3 bases: TGTGCCAGCTCACCACTAGAGACAGGGGGTGGCTACACCTTC. Residues: CASSPLETGGGYTF.

The V call is TRBV12-5, the J call TRBJ2-5; possibly TRBD2 for D (6 bases). The CDR3 runs 15 residues. Germline CDR1 reads LGHNT; CDR2 reads FRNRAP. Between the trimmed V and J ends, which lost 4 bases and 5 bases, there was a span of 17 bases. CDR3 in DNA: TGTGCTAGTGGTTCCGACATCCCAGGAGGGGAGACCCAGTACTTC. Protein product: CASGSDIPGGETQYF.

This clone was seen only a few times. The CDR3 spells CATPGTPYGYTF. The CDR3 DNA reads TGTGCCACCCCTGGGACACCCTATGGCTACACCTTC. The V and J genes are TRBV28 and TRBJ1-2; perhaps TRBD1 as D (6 bases). The CDR3 has 12 amino acids. The germline V gene encodes CDR1 MDHEN and CDR2 SYDVKM. Trimming left V 10 bases short and J 4 bases short, with 13 bases between.

The chain uses TRBV4-1 and TRBJ1-5; tentative D call: TRBD1 (5 bases). Germline assignment: CDR1 MGHRA and CDR2 YSYEKL. This CDR3 spans 16 amino acids. Trimming took 4 bases from V and 0 from J, leaving 13 bases between them. The CDR3 region is CASSPLAGVSNQPQHF. CDR3 bases: TGCGCCAGCAGCCCCCTCGCGGGGGTTAGCAATCAGCCCCAGCATTTT.

This clone was observed a few times. This chain links TRBV14 with TRBJ2-2, with 7 bases identical to TRBD1. J was trimmed by 4 bases and V by 2 bases; bases with no gene match: 4. CDR1 and CDR2 (germline): SGHDN, FVKESK. This CDR3 has 15 residues. This chain's CDR3 is CASSQRGQVTGELFF. CDR3 DNA: TGTGCCAGCAGCCAAAGGGGGCAGGTCACCGGGGAGCTGTTTTTT.